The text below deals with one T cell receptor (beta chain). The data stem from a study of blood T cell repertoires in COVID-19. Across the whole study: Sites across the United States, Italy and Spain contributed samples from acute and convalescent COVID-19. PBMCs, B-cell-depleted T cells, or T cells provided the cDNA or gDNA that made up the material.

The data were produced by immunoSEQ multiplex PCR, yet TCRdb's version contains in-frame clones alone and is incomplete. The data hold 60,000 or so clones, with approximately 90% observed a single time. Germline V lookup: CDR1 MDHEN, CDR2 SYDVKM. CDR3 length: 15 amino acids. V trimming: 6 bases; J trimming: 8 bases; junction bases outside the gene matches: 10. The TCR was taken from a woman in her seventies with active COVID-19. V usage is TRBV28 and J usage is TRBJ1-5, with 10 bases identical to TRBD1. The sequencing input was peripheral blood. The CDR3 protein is CASRTGGAFNKPQHF. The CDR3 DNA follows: TGTGCCAGCAGGACAGGGGGCGCCTTTAACAAGCCCCAGCATTTT.